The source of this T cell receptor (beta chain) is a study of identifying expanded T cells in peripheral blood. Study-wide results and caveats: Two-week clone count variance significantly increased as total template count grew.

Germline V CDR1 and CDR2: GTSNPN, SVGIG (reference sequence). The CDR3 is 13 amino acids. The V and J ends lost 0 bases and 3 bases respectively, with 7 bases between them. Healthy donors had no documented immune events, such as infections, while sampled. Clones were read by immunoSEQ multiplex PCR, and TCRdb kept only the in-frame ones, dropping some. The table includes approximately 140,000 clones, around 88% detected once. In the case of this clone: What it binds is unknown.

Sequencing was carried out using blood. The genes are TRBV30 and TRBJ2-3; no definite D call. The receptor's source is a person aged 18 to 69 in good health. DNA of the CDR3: TGTGCCTGGAGTGTAGGTGGGACAGATACGCAGTATTTT. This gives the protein CAWSVGGTDTQYF.